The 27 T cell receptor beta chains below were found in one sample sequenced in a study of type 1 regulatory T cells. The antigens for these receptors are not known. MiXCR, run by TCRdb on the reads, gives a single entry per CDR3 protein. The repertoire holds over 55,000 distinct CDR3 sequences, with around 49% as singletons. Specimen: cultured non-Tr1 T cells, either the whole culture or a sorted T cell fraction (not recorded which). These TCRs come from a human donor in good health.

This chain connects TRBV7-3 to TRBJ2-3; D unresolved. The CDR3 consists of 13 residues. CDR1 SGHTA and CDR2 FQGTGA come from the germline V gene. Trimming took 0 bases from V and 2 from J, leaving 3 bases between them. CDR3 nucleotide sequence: TGTGCCAGCAGCTTAACTACCACAGATACGCAGTATTTT. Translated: CASSLTTTDTQYF.

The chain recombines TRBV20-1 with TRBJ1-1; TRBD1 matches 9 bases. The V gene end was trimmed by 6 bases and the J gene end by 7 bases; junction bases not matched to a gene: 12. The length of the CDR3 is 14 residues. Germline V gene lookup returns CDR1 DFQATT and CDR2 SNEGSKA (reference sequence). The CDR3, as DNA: TGCAGTGCGGACACGGACAGGGGAGTCAGTGAAGCTTTCTTT. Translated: CSADTDRGVSEAFF.

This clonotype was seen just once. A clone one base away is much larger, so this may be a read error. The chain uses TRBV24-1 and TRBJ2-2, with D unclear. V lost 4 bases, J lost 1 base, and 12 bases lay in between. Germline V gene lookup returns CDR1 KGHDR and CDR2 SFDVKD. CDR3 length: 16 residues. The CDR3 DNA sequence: TGTGCCACCAGTGACTTTGGGAAACTGAACACCGGGGAGCTGTTTTTT. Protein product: CATSDFGKLNTGELFF.

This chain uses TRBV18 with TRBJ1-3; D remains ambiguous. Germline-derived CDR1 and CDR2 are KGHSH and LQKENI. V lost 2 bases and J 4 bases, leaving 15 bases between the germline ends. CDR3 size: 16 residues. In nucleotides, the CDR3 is TGTGCCAGCTCACCATTCGAGGGAGTCCGGGGAAACACCATATATTTT. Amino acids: CASSPFEGVRGNTIYF.

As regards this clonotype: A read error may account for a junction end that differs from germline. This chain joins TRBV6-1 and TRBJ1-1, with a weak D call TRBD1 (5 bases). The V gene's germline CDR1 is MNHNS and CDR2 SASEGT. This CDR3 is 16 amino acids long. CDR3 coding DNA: TGTGCCAGCACCCCCGGGGGGGTGGTCGGGAACACCGAAGCTTTCTTT. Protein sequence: CASTPGGVVGNTEAFF.

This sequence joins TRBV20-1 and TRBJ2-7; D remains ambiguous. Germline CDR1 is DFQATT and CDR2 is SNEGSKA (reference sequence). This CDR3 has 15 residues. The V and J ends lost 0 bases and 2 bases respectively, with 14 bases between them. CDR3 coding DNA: TGCAGTGCTAGAGATCCTGGCAGCCTTACCTACGAGCAGTACTTC. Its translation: CSARDPGSLTYEQYF.

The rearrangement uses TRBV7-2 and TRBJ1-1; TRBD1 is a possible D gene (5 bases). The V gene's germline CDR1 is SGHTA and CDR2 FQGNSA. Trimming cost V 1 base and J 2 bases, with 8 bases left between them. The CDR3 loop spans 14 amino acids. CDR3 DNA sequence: TGTGCCAGCAGCTTAGGGGGCATAAACACTGAAGCTTTCTTT. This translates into CASSLGGINTEAFF.

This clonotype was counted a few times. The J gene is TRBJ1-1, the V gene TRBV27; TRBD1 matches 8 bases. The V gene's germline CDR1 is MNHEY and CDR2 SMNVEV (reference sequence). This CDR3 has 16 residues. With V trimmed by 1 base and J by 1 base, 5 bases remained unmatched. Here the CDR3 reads CASSLFPGGGNTEAFF. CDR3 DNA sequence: TGTGCCAGCAGTTTATTCCCAGGGGGCGGGAACACTGAAGCTTTCTTT.

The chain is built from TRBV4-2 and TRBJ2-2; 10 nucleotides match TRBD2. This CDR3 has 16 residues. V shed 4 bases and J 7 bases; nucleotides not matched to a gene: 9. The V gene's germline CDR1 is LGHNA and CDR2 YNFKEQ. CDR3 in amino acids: CASSLGSGGVSGELFF. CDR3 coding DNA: TGTGCCAGCAGCCTTGGGAGCGGGGGGGTAAGCGGGGAGCTGTTTTTT.

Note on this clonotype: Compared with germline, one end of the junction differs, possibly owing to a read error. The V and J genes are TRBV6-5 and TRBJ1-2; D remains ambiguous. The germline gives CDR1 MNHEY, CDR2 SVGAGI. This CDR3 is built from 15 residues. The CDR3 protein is CASSDSLGGNYGYTF. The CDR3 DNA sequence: TGTGCCAGCAGTGACTCGCTAGGTGGGAACTATGGCTACACCTTC.

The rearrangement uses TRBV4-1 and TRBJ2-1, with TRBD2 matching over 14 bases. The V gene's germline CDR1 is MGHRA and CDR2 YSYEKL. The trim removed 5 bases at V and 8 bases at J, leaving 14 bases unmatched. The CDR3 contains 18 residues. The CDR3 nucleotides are TGCGCCAGCAGCGATCGGGCGACTAGCGGGGGGGGCATCGATGAGCAGTTCTTC. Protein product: CASSDRATSGGGIDEQFF.

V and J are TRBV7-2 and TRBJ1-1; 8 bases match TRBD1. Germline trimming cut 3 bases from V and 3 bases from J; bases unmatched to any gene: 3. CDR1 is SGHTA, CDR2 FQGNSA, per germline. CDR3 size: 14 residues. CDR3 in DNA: TGTGCCAGCAGCTTGAACAGGGGGTACACTGAAGCTTTCTTT. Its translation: CASSLNRGYTEAFF.

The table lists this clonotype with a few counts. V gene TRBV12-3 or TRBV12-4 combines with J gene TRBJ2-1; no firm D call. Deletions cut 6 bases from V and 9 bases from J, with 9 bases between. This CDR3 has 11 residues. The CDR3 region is CASSRAREQFF. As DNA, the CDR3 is TGTGCCAGCAGCCGGGCCCGTGAGCAGTTCTTC.

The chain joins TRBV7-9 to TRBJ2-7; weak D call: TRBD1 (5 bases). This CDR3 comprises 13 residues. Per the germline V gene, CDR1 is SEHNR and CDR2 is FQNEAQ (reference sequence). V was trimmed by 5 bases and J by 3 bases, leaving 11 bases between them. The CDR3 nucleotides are TGTGCCAGCAGCGTCGACAGATACTACGAGCAGTACTTC. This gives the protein CASSVDRYYEQYF. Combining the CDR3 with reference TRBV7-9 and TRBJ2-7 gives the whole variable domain DTGVSQNPRHKITKRGQNVTFRCDPISEHNRLYWYRQTLGQGPEFLTYFQNEAQLEKSRLLSDRFSAERPKGSFSTLEIQRTEQGDSAMYLCASSVDRYYEQYFGPGTRLTVT.

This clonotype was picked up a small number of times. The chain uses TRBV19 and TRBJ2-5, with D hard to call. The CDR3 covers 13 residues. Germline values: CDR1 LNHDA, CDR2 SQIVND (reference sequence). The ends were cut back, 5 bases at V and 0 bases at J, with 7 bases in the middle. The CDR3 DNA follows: TGTGCCAGTAGTCGCAGGAACCAAGAGACCCAGTACTTC. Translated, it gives CASSRRNQETQYF. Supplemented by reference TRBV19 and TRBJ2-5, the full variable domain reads DGGITQSPKYLFRKEGQNVTLSCEQNLNHDAMYWYRQDPGQGLRLIYYSQIVNDFQKGDIAEGYSVSREKKESFPLTVTSAQKNPTAFYLCASSRRNQETQYFGPGTRLLVL.

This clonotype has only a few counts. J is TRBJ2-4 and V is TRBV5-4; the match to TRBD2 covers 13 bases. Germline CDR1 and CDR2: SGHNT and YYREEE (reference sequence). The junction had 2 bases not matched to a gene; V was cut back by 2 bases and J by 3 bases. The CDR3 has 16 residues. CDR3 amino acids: CASSLGLAGDKNIQYF. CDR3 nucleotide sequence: TGTGCCAGCAGCTTAGGACTAGCGGGGGACAAAAACATTCAGTACTTC.

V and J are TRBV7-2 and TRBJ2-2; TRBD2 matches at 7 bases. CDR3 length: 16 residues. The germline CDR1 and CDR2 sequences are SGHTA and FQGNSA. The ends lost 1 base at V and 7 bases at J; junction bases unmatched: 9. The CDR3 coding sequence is TGTGCCAGCAGCTTAGTTGCGGGGGTCTTCGTCGGGGAGCTGTTTTTT. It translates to CASSLVAGVFVGELFF. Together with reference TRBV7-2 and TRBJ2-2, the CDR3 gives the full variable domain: GAGVSQSPSNKVTEKGKDVELRCDPISGHTALYWYRQSLGQGLEFLIYFQGNSAPDKSGLPSDRFSAERTGGSVSTLTIQRTQQEDSAVYLCASSLVAGVFVGELFFGEGSRLTVL.

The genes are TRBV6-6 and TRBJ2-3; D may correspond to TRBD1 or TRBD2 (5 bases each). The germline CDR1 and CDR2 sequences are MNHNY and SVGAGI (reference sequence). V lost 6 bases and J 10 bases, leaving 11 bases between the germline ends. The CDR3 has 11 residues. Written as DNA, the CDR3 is TGTGCCAGCAGAAATCGGGACGCGCAGTATTTT. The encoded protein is CASRNRDAQYF.

As DNA, the CDR3 is TGTGCCAGCAGCCTAAACAGGGGAATTTGGGATCAGCCCCAGCATTTT. Translation: CASSLNRGIWDQPQHF. The chain employs TRBV7-3 and TRBJ1-5; TRBD1 agrees at 7 bases. Trimming took 5 bases from V and 5 from J; bases not matched to a gene: 12. CDR1 is SGHTA and CDR2 is FQGTGA in the germline V gene. This CDR3 has 16 residues. The whole variable domain, remainder taken from reference TRBV7-3 and TRBJ1-5, is GAGVSQTPSNKVTEKGKYVELRCDPISGHTALYWYRQSLGQGPEFLIYFQGTGAADDSGLPNDRFFAVRPEGSVSTLKIQRTERGDSAVYLCASSLNRGIWDQPQHFGDGTRLSIL.

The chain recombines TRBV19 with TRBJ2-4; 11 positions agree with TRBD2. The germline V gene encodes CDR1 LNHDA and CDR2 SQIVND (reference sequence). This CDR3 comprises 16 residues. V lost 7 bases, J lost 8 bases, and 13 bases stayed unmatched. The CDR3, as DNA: TGTGCCAGTACCGGGGAAACTAGCGGGGGAGGTGACATTCAGTACTTC. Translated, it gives CASTGETSGGGDIQYF.

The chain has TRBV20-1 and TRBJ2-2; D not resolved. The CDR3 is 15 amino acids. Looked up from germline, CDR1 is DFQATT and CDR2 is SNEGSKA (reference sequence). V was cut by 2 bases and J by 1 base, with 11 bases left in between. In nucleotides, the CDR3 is TGCAGTGCTAGATCTGGCACAGTGAACACCGGGGAGCTGTTTTTT. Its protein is CSARSGTVNTGELFF.

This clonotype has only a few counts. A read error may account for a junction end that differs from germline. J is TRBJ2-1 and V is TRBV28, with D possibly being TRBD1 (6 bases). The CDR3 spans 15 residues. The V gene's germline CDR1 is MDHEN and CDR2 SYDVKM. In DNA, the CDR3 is TGTGCCACCAGTGATGGGACACGGGGCAGGGGTGAGCAGTTCTTC. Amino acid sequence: CATSDGTRGRGEQFF.

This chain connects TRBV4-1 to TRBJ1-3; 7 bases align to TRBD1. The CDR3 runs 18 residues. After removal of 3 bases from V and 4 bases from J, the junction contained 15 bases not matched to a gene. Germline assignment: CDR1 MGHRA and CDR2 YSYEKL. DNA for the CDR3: TGCGCCAGCAGCCACTCCGGGACAGACCCTCTGCGAGGAAACACCATATATTTT. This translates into CASSHSGTDPLRGNTIYF.

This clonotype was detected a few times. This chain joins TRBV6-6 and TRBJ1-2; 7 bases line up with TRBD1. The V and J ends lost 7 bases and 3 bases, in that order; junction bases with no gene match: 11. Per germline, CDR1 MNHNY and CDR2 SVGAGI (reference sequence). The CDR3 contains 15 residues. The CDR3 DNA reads TGTGCCAGCATCATTCGTCAAGGGGGCGACTATGGCTACACCTTC. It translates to CASIIRQGGDYGYTF.

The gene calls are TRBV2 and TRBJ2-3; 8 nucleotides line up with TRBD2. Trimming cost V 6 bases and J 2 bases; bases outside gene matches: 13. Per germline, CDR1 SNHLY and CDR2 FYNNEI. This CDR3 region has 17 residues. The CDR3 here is CASRRTLSGAFTDTQYF. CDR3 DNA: TGTGCCAGCAGACGAACCCTTAGCGGGGCCTTCACAGATACGCAGTATTTT.

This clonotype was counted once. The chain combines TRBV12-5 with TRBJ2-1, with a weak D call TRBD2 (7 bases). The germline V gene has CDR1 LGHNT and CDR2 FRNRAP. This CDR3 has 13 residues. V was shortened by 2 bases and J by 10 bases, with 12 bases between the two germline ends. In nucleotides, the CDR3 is TGTGCTAGTGGTTTGACTAGGGGGGGGGAGCAGTTCTTC. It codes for CASGLTRGGEQFF.

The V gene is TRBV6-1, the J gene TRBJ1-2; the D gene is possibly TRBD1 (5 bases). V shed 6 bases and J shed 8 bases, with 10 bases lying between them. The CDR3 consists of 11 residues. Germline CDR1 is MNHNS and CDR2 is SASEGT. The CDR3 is CASRDGGGYTF. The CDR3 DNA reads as TGTGCCAGCAGGGATGGGGGAGGCTACACCTTC.